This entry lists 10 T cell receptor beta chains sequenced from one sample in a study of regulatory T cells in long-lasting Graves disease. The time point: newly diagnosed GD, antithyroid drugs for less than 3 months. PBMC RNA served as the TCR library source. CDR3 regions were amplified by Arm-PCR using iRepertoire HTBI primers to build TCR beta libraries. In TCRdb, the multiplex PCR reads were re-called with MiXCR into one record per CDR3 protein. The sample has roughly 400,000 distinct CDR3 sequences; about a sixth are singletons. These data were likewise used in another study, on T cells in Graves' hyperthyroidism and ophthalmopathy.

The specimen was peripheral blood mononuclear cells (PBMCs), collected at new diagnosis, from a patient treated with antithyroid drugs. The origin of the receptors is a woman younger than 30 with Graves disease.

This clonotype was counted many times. In DNA, the CDR3 is TGTGCCAGTATGAATGGCAGGGGAGGTTACGAGCAGTACTTC. Its protein product is CASMNGRGGYEQYF. The chain couples TRBV28 to TRBJ2-7; either TRBD1 or TRBD2 may supply D (6 bases each). The germline CDR1 and CDR2 sequences are MDHEN and SYDVKM. The CDR3 is 14 residues long. Trimming pared 9 bases from V and 4 bases from J, leaving 19 bases between.

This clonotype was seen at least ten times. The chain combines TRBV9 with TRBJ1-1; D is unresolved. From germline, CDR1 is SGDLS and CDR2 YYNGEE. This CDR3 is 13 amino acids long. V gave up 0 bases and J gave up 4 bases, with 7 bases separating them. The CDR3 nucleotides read TGTGCCAGCAGCGTAGACGCAGGCACTGAAGCTTTCTTT. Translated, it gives CASSVDAGTEAFF.

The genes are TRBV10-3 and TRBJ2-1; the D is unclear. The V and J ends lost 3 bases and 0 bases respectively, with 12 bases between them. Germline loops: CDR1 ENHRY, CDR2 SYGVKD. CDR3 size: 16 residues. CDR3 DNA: TGTGCCATCAGTGACCCCCCGGGCAACTCCTACAATGAGCAGTTCTTC. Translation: CAISDPPGNSYNEQFF.

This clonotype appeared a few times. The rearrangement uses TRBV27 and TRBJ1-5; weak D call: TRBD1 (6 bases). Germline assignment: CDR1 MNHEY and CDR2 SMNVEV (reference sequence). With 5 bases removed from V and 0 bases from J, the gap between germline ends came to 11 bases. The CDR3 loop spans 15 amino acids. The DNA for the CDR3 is TGTGCCAGCAGTACTTGGGACAATAGCAATCAGCCCCAGCATTTT. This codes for CASSTWDNSNQPQHF.

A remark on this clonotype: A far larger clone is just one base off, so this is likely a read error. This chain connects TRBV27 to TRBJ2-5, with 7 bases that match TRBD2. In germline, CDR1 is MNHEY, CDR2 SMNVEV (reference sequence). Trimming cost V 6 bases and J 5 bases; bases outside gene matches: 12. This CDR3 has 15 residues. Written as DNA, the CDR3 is TGTGCCAGCAGCCGAGATCCGGGGGGAAGGGAGACCCAGTACTTC. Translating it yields CASSRDPGGRETQYF.

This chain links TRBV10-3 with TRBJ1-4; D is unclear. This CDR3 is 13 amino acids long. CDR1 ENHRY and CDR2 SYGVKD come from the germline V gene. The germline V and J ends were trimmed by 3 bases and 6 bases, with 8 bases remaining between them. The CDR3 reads CAISEGGDEKLFF. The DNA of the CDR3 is TGTGCCATCAGTGAAGGCGGGGATGAAAAACTGTTTTTT.

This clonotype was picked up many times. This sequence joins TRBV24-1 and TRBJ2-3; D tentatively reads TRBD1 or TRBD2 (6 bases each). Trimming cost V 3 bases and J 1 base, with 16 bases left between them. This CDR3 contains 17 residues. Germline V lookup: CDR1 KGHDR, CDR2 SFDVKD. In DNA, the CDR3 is TGTGCCACCAGTGATACCCGACTGGGGGGCGGCACAGATACGCAGTATTTT. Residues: CATSDTRLGGGTDTQYF.

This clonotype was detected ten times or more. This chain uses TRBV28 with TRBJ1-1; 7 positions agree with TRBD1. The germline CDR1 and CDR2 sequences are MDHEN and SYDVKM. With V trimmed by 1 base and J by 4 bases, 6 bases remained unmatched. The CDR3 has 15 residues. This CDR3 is CASSLLGGAGTEAFF. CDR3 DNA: TGTGCCAGCAGTTTATTAGGGGGCGCAGGCACTGAAGCTTTCTTT.

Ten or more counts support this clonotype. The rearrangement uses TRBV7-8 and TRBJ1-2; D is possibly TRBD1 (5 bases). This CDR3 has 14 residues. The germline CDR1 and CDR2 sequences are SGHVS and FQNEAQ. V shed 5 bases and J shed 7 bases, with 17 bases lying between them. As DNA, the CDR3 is TGTGCCAGCAGCCGCTTGGGGGGTGGTCGTGGCTACACCTTC. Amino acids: CASSRLGGGRGYTF. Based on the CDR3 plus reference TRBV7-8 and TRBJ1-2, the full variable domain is GAGVSQSPRYKVAKRGQDVALRCDPISGHVSLFWYQQALGQGPEFLTYFQNEAQLDKSGLPSDRFFAERPEGSVSTLKIQRTQQEDSAVYLCASSRLGGGRGYTFGSGTRLTVV.

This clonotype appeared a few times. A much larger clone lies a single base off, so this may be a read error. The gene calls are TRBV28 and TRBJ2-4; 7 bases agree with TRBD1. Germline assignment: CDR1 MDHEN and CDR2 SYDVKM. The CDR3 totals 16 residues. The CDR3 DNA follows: TGTGCCCGCAGTAGGGACAGATTCCTAGCCAAAAACATTCAGTACTTC. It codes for CARSRDRFLAKNIQYF.